This T cell receptor (beta chain) derives from a study of CD8 T cells in ankylosing spondylitis. Study-wide findings and caveats: Earlier work had already found some motif variants in reactive arthritis synovial fluid and blood. Among TCR beta sequences, a motif of fewer than 10 highly homologous variants appeared characteristic of ankylosing spondylitis blood.

After removal of 0 bases from V and 3 bases from J, the junction contained 4 bases not matched to a gene. The length of the CDR3 is 15 residues. Germline assignment: CDR1 SGHRS and CDR2 YFSETQ. A note on this clonotype: The antigen is undetermined.

TCRdb used MiXCR to reprocess the 5' RACE reads, holding one entry per CDR3 protein. The sample contains about 360,000 distinct CDR3 sequences, 14% to 15% of which appear only once. V usage is TRBV5-1 and J usage is TRBJ1-2; TRBD1 agrees at 8 bases. Input material: blood, either unsorted or a sorted T cell fraction (not recorded which). This TCR derives from a male donor with ankylosing spondylitis or in good health (not recorded which). The CDR3 loop reads CASSLGQGNYYGYTF. The CDR3, as DNA: TGCGCCAGCAGCTTGGGACAGGGGAATTACTATGGCTACACCTTC. The entire variable domain, with the rest obtained from reference TRBV5-1 and TRBJ1-2, is as follows: KAGVTQTPRYLIKTRGQQVTLSCSPISGHRSVSWYQQTPGQGLQFLFEYFSETQRNKGNFPGRFSGRQFSNSRSEMNVSTLELGDSALYLCASSLGQGNYYGYTFGSGTRLTVV.